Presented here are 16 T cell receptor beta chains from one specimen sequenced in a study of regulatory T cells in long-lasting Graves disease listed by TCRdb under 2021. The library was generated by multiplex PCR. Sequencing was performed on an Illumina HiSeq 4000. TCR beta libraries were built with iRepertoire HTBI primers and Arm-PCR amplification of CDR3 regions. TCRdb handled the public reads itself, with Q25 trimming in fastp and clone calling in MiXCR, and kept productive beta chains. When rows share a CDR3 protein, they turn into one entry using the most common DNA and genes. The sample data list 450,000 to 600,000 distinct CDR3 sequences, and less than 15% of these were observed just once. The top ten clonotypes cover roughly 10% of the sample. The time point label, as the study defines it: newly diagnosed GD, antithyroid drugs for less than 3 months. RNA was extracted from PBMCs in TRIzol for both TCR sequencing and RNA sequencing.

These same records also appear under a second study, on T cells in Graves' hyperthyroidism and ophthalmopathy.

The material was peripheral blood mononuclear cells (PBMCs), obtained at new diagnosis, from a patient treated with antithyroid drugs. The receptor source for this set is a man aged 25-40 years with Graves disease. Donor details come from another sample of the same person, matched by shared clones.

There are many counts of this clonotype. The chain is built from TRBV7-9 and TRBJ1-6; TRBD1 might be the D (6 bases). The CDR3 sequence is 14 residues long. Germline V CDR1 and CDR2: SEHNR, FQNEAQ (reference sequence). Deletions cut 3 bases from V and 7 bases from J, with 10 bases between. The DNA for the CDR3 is TGTGCCAGCAGCTTTTGGACAGCCAATTCACCCCTCCACTTT. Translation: CASSFWTANSPLHF.

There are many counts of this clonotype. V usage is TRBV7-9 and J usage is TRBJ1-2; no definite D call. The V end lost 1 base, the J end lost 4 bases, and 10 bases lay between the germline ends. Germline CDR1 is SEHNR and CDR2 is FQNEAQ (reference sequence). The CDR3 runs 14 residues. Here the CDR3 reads CASSLGDDFYGYTF. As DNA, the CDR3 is TGTGCCAGCAGCTTAGGAGACGATTTCTATGGCTACACCTTC. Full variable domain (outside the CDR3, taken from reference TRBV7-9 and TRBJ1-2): DTGVSQNPRHKITKRGQNVTFRCDPISEHNRLYWYRQTLGQGPEFLTYFQNEAQLEKSRLLSDRFSAERPKGSFSTLEIQRTEQGDSAMYLCASSLGDDFYGYTFGSGTRLTVV.

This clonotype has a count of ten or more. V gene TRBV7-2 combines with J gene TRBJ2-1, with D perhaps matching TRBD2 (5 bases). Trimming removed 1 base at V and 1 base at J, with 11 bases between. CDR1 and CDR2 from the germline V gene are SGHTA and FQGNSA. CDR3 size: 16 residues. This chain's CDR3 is CASSLVATNSYNEQFF. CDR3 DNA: TGTGCCAGCAGCTTAGTAGCGACAAATTCCTACAATGAGCAGTTCTTC.

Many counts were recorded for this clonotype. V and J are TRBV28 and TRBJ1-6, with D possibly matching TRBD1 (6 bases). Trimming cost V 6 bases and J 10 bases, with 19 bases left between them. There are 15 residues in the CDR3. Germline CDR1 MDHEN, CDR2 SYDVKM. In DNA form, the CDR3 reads TGTGCCAGCAGCACGGACAGCCTGGGGGAGTCACCCCTCCACTTT. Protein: CASSTDSLGESPLHF.

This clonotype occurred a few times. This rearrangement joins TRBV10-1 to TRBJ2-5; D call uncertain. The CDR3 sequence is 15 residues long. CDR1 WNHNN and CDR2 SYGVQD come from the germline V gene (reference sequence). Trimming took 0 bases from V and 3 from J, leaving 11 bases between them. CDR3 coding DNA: TGCGCCAGCAGTGAGTCGACTCCCGGAGAAGAGACCCAGTACTTC. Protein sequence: CASSESTPGEETQYF.

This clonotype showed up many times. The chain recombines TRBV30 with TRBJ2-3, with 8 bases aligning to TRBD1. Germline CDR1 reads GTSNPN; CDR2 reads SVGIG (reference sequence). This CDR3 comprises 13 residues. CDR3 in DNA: TGTGGGGGCACAGGGGGAGGTGAAGATACGCAGTATTTT. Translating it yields CGGTGGGEDTQYF.

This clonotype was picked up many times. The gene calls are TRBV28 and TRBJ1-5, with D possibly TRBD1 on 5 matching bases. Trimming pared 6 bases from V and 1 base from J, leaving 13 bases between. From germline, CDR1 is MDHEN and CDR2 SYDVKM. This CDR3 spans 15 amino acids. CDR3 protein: CASRSPRDSNQPQHF. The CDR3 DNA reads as TGTGCCAGCAGGTCGCCCCGGGACAGCAATCAGCCCCAGCATTTT.

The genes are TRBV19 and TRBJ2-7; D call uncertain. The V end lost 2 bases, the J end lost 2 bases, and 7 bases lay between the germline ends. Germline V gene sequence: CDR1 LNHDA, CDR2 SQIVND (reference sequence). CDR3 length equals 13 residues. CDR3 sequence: CASSISPAYEQYF. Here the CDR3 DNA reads TGTGCCAGTAGTATAAGCCCGGCCTACGAGCAGTACTTC.

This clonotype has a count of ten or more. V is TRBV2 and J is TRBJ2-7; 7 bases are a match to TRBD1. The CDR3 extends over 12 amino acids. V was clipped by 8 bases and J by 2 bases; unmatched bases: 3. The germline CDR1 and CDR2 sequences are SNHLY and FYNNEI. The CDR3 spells CASEGQPYEQYF. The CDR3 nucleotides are TGTGCCAGCGAGGGACAGCCCTACGAGCAGTACTTC.

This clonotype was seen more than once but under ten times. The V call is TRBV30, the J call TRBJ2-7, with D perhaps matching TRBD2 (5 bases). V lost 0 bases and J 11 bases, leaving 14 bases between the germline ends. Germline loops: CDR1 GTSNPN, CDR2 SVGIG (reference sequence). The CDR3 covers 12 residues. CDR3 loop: CAWSVSGGTEYF. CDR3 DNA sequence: TGTGCCTGGAGTGTAAGCGGAGGTACAGAGTACTTC.

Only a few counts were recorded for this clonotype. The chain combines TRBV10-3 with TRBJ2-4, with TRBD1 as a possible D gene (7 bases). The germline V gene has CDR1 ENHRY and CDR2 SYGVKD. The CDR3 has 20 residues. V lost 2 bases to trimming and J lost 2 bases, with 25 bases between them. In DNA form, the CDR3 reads TGTGCCATCAGTGAGAAGTCGCGGGACAGCGGCAAATATACCAAAAACATTCAGTACTTC. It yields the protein CAISEKSRDSGKYTKNIQYF.

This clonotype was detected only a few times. This CDR3 reads CASSPFGHPLSYEQYF. CDR3 DNA: TGTGCCAGCAGCCCTTTCGGACACCCTTTGAGTTACGAGCAGTACTTC. V is TRBV6-2 or TRBV6-3 and J is TRBJ2-7, with D possibly TRBD1 on 5 matching bases. V was pared by 6 bases and J by 4 bases, with 22 bases between. The CDR3 runs to 16 residues. Germline V CDR1 and CDR2: MNHEY, SVGEGT.

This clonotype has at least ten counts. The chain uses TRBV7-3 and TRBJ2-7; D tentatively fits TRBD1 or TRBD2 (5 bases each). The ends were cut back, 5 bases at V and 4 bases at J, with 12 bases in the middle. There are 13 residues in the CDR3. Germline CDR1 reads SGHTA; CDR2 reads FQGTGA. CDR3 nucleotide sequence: TGTGCCAGCAGCGTCGGGGCAACTTACGAGCAGTACTTC. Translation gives CASSVGATYEQYF.

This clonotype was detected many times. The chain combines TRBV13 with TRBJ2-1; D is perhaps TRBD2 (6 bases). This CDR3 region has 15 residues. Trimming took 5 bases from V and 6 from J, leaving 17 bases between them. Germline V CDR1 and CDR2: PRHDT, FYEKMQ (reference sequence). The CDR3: CASSPRDSGGNEQFF. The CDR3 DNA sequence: TGTGCCAGCAGCCCGAGGGACTCTGGAGGCAATGAGCAGTTCTTC.

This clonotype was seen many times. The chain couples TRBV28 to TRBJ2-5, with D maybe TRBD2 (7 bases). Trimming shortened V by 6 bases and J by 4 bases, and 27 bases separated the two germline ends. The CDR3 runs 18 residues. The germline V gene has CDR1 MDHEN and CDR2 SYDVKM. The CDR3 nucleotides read TGTGCCAGCAGGGCTACCTTGGAAACTAGGGGGGGGGGAGAGACCCAGTACTTC. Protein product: CASRATLETRGGGETQYF.

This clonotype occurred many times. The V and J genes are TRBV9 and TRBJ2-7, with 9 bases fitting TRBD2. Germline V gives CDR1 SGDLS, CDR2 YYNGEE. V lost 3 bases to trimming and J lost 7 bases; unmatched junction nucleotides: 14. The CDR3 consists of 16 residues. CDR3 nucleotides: TGTGCCAGCAGCGCCCTCCTAGAGAGCGGGAGGCGGGAGCAGTACTTC. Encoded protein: CASSALLESGRREQYF.